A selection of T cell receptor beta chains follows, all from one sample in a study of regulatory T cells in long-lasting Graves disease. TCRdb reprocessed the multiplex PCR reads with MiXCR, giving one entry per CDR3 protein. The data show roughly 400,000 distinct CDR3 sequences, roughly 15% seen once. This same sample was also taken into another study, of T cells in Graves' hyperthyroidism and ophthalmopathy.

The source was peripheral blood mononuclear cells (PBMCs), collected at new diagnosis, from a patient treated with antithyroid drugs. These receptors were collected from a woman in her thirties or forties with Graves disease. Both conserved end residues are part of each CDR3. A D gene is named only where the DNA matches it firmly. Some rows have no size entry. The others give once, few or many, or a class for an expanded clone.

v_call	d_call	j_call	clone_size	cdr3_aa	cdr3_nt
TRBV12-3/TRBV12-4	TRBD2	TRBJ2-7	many	CASSLGGRAYEQYF	TGTGCCAGCAGTTTAGGCGGGAGGGCCTACGAGCAGTACTTC
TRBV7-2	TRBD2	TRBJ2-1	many	CASSSGTREFNNEQFF	TGTGCCAGCAGCTCCGGGACTAGGGAGTTCAACAATGAGCAGTTCTTC
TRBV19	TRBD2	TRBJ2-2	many	CASSIRREYTGELFF	TGTGCCAGTAGTATCAGGCGGGAGTACACCGGGGAGCTGTTTTTT
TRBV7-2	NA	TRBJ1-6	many	CASSLVAGTSYNSPLHF	TGTGCCAGCAGCTTAGTCGCAGGGACTTCCTATAATTCACCCCTCCACTTT
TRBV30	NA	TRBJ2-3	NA	CAWRATDASTDTQYF	TGTGCCTGGAGGGCGACGGACGCTAGCACAGATACGCAGTATTTT
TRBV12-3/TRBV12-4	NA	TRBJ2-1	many	CASSFTSGGEQFF	TGTGCCAGCAGTTTCACATCGGGCGGTGAGCAGTTCTTC
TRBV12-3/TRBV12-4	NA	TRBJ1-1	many	CASSTYGGDTEAFF	TGTGCCAGCAGTACGTATGGAGGGGACACTGAAGCTTTCTTT
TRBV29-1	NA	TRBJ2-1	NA	CSVEGVGHAGGNEQFF	TGCAGCGTTGAAGGCGTGGGGCACGCGGGTGGGAATGAGCAGTTCTTC
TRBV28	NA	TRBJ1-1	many	CASRRARTEAFF	TGTGCCAGCAGACGGGCGCGGACTGAAGCTTTCTTT
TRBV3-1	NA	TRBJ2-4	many	CASSQGAIQYF	TGTGCCAGCAGCCAAGGGGCTATTCAGTACTTC
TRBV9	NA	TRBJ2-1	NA	CASSVEGAVYNEQFF	TGTGCCAGCAGCGTGGAGGGGGCCGTCTACAATGAGCAGTTCTTC
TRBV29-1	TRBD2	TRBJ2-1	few	CSVEDSSGRFYNEQFF	TGCAGCGTTGAAGATTCTAGCGGGAGGTTTTACAATGAGCAGTTCTTC
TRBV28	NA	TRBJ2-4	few	CASHTAGTKNIQYF	TGTGCCAGCCACACAGCTGGTACCAAAAACATTCAGTACTTC